This T cell receptor beta chain was sequenced for a study of control samples from healthy donors and cancer patients. The V gene's germline CDR1 is SNHLY and CDR2 FYNNEI. With 5 bases removed from V and 3 bases from J, the gap between germline ends came to 11 bases. The CDR3 loop spans 14 amino acids. Sequenced by immunoSEQ multiplex PCR; TCRdb stores in-frame clones only, minus some. The sample yields about 160,000 clones, about 93% seen once. The TCR originated in a woman aged 55-69 years in good health. The chain uses TRBV2 and TRBJ2-1, with D perhaps matching TRBD1 or TRBD2 (5 bases each). Sequencing was done on a sample of blood. CDR3 in DNA: TGTGCCAGCAGTAAGGGACCAAGCTACAATGAGCAGTTCTTC. It encodes CASSKGPSYNEQFF.